This TCR beta chain is drawn from a study of blood T cell repertoires in COVID-19. Study at large: Sites in the United States, Italy and Spain provided acute and convalescent COVID-19 samples. T cells, B-cell-depleted T cells, or PBMCs supplied cDNA or gDNA.

This clone was detected only once. Authors' data handling: How many nucleated cells were present was estimated from reference gene primer amplification. The method was immunoSEQ multiplex PCR; TCRdb's version includes in-frame clones alone and lacks a portion of them. V and J calls and clone size follow that table, whereas D and trimming were derived from the DNA. The sample includes 160,000 or so clones, about 83% of them seen just once. CDR1 SEHNR and CDR2 FQNEAQ come from the germline V gene (reference sequence). The CDR3 runs 14 residues. V gave up 1 base and J gave up 3 bases, with 7 bases separating them.

Sequenced: peripheral blood. The chain uses TRBV7-9 and TRBJ1-5; the D is unclear. This sequence was found in a woman of 80 years or more with acute or convalescent COVID-19. The CDR3 here is CASSLGASNQPQHF. The CDR3 bases are TGTGCCAGCAGCTTAGGGGCGTCCAATCAGCCCCAGCATTTT.